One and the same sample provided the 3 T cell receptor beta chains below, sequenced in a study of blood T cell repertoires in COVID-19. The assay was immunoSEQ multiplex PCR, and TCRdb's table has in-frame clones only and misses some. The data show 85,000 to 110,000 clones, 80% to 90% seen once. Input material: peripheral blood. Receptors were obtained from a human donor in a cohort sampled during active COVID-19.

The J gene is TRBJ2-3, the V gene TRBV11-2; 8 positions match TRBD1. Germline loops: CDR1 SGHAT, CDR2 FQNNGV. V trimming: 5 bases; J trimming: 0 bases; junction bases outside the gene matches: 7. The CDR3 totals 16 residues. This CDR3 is CASSTLRGRSTDTQYF. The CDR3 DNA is TGTGCCAGCAGCACACTCAGGGGGCGAAGCACAGATACGCAGTATTTT.

The CDR3 DNA reads TGTGCCAGCAGCCAAGACGGGAACGGGCCCGGGGAGCTGTTTTTT. It yields the protein CASSQDGNGPGELFF. The V gene is TRBV4-2, the J gene TRBJ2-2, with a tentative D call TRBD2 (5 bases). Trimming left V 0 bases short and J 6 bases short, with 11 bases between. This CDR3 spans 15 amino acids. From germline, CDR1 is LGHNA and CDR2 YNFKEQ.

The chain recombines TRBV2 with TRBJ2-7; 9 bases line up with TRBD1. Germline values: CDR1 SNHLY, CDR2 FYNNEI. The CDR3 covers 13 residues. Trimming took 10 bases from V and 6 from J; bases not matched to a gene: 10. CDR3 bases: TGTGCCACCCCCAGGGACAGGGATATCGAGCAGTACTTC. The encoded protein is CATPRDRDIEQYF.